The sequence of this T cell receptor (beta chain) was determined in a study of neurological immune-mediated disorders. Each CDR3 protein is one row after TCRdb ran MiXCR on the 5' RACE reads. The repertoire has fewer than 30,000 distinct CDR3 sequences, 6.7% of them found once; the top ten carry approximately 4.3%. V lost 0 bases to trimming and J lost 8 bases, with 16 bases between them. The CDR3 is 14 residues long. In germline, CDR1 is DFQATT, CDR2 SNEGSKA (reference sequence). This clonotype has a count of ten or more. What was sequenced was PBMCs. This clonotype was obtained from a middle-aged woman in good health. This chain joins TRBV20-1 and TRBJ1-2; D perhaps matches TRBD1 (6 bases). CDR3 DNA: TGCAGTGCTAGAGAGGACAGTGGTAGTATGGGCTACACCTTC. This encodes CSAREDSGSMGYTF.